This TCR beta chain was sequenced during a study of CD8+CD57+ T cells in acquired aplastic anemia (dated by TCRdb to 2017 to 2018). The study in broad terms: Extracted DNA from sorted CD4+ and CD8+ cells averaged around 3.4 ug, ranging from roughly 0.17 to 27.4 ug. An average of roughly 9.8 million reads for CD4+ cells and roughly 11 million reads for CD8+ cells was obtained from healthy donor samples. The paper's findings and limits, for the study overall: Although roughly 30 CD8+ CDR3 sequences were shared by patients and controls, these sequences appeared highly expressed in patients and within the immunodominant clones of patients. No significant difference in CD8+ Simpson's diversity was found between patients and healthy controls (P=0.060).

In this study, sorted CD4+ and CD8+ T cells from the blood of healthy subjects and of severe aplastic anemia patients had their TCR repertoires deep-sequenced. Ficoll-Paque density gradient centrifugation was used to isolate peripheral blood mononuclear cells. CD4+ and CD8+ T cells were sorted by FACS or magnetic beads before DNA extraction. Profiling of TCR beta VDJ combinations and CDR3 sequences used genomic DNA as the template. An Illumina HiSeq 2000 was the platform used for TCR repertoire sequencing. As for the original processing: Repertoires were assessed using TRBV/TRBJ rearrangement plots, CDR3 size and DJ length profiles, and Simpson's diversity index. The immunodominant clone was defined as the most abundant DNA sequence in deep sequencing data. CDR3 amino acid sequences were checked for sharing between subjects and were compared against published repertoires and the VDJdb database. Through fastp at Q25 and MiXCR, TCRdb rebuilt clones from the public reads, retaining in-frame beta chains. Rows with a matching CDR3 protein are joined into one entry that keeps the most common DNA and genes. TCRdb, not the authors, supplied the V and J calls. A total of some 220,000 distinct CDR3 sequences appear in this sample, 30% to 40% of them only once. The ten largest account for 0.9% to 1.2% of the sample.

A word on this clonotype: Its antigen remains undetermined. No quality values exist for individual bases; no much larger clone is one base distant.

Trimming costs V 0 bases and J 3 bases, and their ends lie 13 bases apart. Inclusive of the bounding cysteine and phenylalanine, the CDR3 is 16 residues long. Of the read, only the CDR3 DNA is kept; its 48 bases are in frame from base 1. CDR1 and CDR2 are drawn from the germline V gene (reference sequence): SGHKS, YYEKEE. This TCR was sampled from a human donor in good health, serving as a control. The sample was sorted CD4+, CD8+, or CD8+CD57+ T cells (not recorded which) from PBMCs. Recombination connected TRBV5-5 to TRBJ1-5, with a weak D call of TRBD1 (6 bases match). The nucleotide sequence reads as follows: TGTGCCAGCAGCTTGGGGGGGGCGTCCTCCAATCAGCCCCAGCATTTT. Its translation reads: CASSLGGASSNQPQHF.